The 10 T cell receptor beta chains presented below share a single source sample, sequenced in a study of blood T cells in healthy people across ages. A second about 6 to 12 cycle PCR used barcoded and J-beta primers. TCRdb called the 5' RACE reads again in MiXCR, with one record for every CDR3 protein. Of about 1,500,000 distinct CDR3 sequences listed, roughly 27% are singletons. Input material: blood. The receptor source for this set is a woman in her 30s in good health.

To note about this clonotype: Possible read error: a much larger clone is one base away. The rearrangement uses TRBV10-3 and TRBJ2-7; the match to TRBD2 covers 12 bases. Germline values: CDR1 ENHRY, CDR2 SYGVKD. V shed 9 bases and J 5 bases; nucleotides not matched to a gene: 2. This CDR3 region has 12 residues. CDR3 bases: TGTGCCATGAGGACTAGCGGGAACGAGCAGTACTTC. Residues: CAMRTSGNEQYF.

V and J are TRBV5-1 and TRBJ2-7; 10 bases line up with TRBD1. From germline, CDR1 is SGHRS and CDR2 YFSETQ. This CDR3 contains 16 residues. V trimming: 0 bases; J trimming: 2 bases; junction bases outside the gene matches: 5. In nucleotides, the CDR3 is TGCGCCAGCAGCTTGGCAGGGGACAGGGGAACCTACGAGCAGTACTTC. Translation gives CASSLAGDRGTYEQYF. Supplemented by reference TRBV5-1 and TRBJ2-7, the full variable domain reads KAGVTQTPRYLIKTRGQQVTLSCSPISGHRSVSWYQQTPGQGLQFLFEYFSETQRNKGNFPGRFSGRQFSNSRSEMNVSTLELGDSALYLCASSLAGDRGTYEQYFGPGTRLTVT.

J is TRBJ1-2 and V is TRBV5-1; 9 nucleotides line up with TRBD1. Losses at the gene ends were 3 bases for V and 4 bases for J; bases not matched to a gene: 4. Germline-derived CDR1 and CDR2 are SGHRS and YFSETQ. The CDR3 has 14 residues. CDR3: CASSWTGEAYGYTF. For the CDR3, the DNA is TGCGCCAGCAGCTGGACAGGGGAGGCCTATGGCTACACCTTC.

The gene calls are TRBV20-1 and TRBJ2-4; 16 bases are shared with TRBD2. The germline gives CDR1 DFQATT, CDR2 SNEGSKA (reference sequence). Trimming took 5 bases from V and 13 from J; bases not matched to a gene: 11. CDR3 length: 15 amino acids. CDR3: CSAGTSGRARDEQYF. Here the CDR3 DNA reads TGCAGTGCTGGGACTAGCGGGAGGGCCAGAGATGAGCAGTACTTC.

The chain couples TRBV6-1 to TRBJ2-1; 13 bases are a match to TRBD2. This CDR3 spans 19 amino acids. Trimming removed 4 bases from V and 2 bases from J; junction bases left unmatched: 11. In germline, CDR1 is MNHNS, CDR2 SASEGT. CDR3 sequence: CASSAGTSGKGRAYNEQFF. CDR3 in DNA: TGTGCCAGCAGTGCTGGGACTAGCGGGAAGGGGAGGGCCTACAATGAGCAGTTCTTC.

This clonotype was detected only a few times. V and J are TRBV28 and TRBJ2-1; 10 nucleotides match TRBD2. V lost 6 bases to trimming and J lost 7 bases; unmatched junction nucleotides: 9. This CDR3 is built from 15 residues. Germline CDR1 and CDR2: MDHEN and SYDVKM. CDR3 amino acids: CASRGRTSGGNEQFF. The CDR3 region has the DNA TGTGCCAGCAGGGGGAGGACTAGCGGAGGGAATGAGCAGTTCTTC.

The rearrangement joins TRBV10-3 to TRBJ2-3, with D perhaps TRBD1 or TRBD2 (5 bases each). Germline lookup yields CDR1 ENHRY and CDR2 SYGVKD. CDR3 length: 14 residues. V lost 5 bases to trimming and J lost 6 bases, with 15 bases between them. The CDR3 DNA is TGTGCCATCAGTTACAAAGGGGAGAGGGATACGCAGTATTTT. This sequence encodes CAISYKGERDTQYF.

This sequence joins TRBV11-2 and TRBJ2-1; 13 bases agree with TRBD2. The CDR3 covers 18 residues. J gave up 2 bases and V 4 bases, and 8 bases lay outside the gene matches. Per germline, CDR1 SGHAT and CDR2 FQNNGV. The CDR3 here is CASSSRTSGGMTYNEQFF. DNA for the CDR3: TGTGCCAGCAGCTCGCGGACTAGCGGGGGAATGACCTACAATGAGCAGTTCTTC.

This clonotype was picked up a small number of times. The chain combines TRBV12-3 or TRBV12-4 with TRBJ1-5, with D hard to call. The length of the CDR3 is 14 residues. Between the trimmed V and J ends, which lost 6 bases and 5 bases, there was a span of 14 bases. The CDR3 protein is CASRFGSLDQPQHF. The CDR3 DNA follows: TGTGCCAGCAGATTCGGGAGTCTGGATCAGCCCCAGCATTTT.

This sequence joins TRBV2 and TRBJ2-1; D not resolved. The J call could be wrong; TRBJ2-7 is a better fit for the DNA end. Germline CDR1 is SNHLY and CDR2 is FYNNEI. CDR3 length: 12 residues. CDR3: CASSGGNNEQYF. In DNA, the CDR3 is TGTGCCAGCAGTGGTGGCAACAATGAGCAGTACTTC.